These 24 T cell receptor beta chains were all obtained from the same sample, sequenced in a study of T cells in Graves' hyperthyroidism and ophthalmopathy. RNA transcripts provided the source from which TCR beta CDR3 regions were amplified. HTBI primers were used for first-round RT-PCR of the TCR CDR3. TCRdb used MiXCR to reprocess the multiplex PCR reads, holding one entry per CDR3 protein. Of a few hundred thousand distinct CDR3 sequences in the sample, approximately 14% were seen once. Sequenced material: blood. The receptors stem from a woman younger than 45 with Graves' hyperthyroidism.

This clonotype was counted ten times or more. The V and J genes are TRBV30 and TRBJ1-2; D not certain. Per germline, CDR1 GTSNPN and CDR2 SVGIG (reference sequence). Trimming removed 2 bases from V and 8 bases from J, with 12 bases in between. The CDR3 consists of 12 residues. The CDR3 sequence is CAWSTRHGGYTF. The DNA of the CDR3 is TGTGCCTGGAGTACCAGACATGGAGGCTACACCTTC.

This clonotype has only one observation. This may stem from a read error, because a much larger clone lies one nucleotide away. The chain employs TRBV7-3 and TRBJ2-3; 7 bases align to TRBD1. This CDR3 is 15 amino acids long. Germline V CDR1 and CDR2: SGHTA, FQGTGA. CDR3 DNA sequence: TGTGCCGGCAGCTCAGGGGGACAGCCGGCCGATACGCAGTATTTT. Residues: CAGSSGGQPADTQYF. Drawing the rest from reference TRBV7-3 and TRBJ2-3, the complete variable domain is GAGVSQTPSNKVTEKGKYVELRCDPISGHTALYWYRQSLGQGPEFLIYFQGTGAADDSGLPNDRFFAVRPEGSVSTLKIQRTERGDSAVYLCAGSSGGQPADTQYFGPGTRLTVL.

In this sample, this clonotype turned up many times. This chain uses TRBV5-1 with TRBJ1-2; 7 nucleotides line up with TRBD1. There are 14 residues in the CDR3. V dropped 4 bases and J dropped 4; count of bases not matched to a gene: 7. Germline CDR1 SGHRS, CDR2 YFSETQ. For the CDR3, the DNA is TGCGCCAGCAGCCAGCCGGGACAGAGCTATGGCTACACCTTC. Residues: CASSQPGQSYGYTF.

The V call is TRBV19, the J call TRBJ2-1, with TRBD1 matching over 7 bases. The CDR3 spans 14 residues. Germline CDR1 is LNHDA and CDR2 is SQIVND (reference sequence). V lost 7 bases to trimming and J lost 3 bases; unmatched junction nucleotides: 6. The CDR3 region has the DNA TGTGCCAGTACGGACAGGCCAGGCTACAATGAGCAGTTCTTC. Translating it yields CASTDRPGYNEQFF.

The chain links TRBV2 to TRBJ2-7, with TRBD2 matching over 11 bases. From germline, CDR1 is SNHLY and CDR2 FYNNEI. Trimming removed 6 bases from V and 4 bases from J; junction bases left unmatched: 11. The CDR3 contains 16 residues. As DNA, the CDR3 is TGTGCCAGCAGGATACTAGCGGGAGAGGGTGTGTACGAGCAGTACTTC. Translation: CASRILAGEGVYEQYF.

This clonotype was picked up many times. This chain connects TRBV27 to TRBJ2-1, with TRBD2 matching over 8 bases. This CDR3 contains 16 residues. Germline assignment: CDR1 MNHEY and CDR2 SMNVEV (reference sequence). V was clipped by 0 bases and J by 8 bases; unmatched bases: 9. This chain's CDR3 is CASSLSPAGVVHEQFF. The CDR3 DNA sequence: TGTGCCAGCAGTTTATCACCAGCGGGAGTGGTTCATGAGCAGTTCTTC.

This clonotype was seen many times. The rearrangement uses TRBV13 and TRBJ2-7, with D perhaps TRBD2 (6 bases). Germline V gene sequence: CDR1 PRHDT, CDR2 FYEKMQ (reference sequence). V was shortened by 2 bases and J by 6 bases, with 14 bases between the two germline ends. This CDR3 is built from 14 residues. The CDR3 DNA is TGTGCCAGCAGCTTATACCCGGGAGTGGTCGAGCAGTACTTC. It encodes CASSLYPGVVEQYF.

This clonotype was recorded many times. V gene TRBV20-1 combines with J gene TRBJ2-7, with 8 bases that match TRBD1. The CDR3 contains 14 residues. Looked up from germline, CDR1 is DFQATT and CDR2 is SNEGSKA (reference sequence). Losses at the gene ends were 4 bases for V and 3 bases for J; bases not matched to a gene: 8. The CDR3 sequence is CSAMDRERGYEQYF. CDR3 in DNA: TGCAGTGCTATGGACAGGGAGAGGGGCTACGAGCAGTACTTC.

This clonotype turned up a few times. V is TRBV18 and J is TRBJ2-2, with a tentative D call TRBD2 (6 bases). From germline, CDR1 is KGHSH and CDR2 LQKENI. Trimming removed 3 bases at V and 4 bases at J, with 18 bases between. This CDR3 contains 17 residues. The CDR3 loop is CASSPGRDRESTGELFF. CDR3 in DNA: TGTGCCAGCTCACCCGGAAGGGACCGGGAGAGCACCGGGGAGCTGTTTTTT.

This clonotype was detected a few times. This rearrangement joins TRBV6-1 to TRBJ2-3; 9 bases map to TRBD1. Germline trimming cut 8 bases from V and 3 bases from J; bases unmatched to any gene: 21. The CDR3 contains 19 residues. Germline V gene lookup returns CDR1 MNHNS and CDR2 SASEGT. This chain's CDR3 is CASSPGRTGGDLGTDTQYF. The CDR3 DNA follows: TGTGCCAGCTCCCCAGGTCGAACAGGGGGCGACCTCGGGACAGATACGCAGTATTTT.

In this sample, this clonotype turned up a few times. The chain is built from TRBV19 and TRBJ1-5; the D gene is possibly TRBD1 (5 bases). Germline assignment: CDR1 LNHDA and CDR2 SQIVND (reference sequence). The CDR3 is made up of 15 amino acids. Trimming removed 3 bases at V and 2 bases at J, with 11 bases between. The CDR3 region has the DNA TGTGCCAGTAGTATTCAAGGGACCCGCAATCAGCCCCAGCATTTT. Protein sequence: CASSIQGTRNQPQHF.

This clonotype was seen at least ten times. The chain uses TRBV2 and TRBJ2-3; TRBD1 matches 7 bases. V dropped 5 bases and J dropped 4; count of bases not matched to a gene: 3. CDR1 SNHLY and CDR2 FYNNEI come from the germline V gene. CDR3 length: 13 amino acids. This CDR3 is CASSYRGSDTQYF. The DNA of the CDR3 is TGTGCCAGCAGTTACAGGGGTTCAGATACGCAGTATTTT.

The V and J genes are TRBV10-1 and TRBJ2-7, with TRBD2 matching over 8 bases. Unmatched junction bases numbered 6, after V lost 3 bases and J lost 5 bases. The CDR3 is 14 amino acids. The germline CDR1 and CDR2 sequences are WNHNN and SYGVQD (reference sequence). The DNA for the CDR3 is TGCGCCAGCAGTGATCGGGGGGGCTCGGACGAGCAGTACTTC. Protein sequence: CASSDRGGSDEQYF.

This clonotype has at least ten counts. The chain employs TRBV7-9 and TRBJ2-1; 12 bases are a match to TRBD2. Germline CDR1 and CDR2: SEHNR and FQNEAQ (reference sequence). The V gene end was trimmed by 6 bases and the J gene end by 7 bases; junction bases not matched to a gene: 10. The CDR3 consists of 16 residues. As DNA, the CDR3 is TGTGCCAGCAGTCGTGGACTAGCGGGAAAAGGGAATGAGCAGTTCTTC. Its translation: CASSRGLAGKGNEQFF.

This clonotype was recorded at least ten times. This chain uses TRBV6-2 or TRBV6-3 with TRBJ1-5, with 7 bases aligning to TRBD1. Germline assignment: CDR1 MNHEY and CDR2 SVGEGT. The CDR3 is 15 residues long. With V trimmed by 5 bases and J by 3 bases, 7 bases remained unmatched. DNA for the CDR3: TGTGCCAGCAGTCCCGGACAGGTTCTCAATCAGCCCCAGCATTTT. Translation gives CASSPGQVLNQPQHF.

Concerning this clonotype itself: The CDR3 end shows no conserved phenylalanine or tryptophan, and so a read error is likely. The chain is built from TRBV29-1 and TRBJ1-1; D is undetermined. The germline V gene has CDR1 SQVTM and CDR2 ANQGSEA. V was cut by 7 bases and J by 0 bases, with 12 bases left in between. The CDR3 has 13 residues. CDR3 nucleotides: TGCAGCGCCCTGGGTGGGTTGAACACTGAAGCTTTCTCT. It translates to CSALGGLNTEAFS.

The CDR3 DNA follows: TGTGCCTGGAGTGTGGGGTTTTGGACTGAAGCTTTCTTT. It encodes CAWSVGFWTEAFF. The rearrangement joins TRBV30 to TRBJ1-1; unclear D gene. Germline V gene sequence: CDR1 GTSNPN, CDR2 SVGIG (reference sequence). Trimming took 0 bases from V and 5 from J, leaving 10 bases between them. There are 13 residues in the CDR3. Drawing the rest from reference TRBV30 and TRBJ1-1, the complete variable domain is SQTIHQWPATLVQPVGSPLSLECTVEGTSNPNLYWYRQAAGRGLQLLFYSVGIGQISSEVPQNLSASRPQDRQFILSSKKLLLSDSGFYLCAWSVGFWTEAFFGQGTRLTVV.

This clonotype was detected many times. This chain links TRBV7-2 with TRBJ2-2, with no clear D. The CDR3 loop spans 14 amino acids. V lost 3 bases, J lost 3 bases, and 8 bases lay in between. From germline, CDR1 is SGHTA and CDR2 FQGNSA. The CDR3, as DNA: TGTGCCAGCAGCTTGTCGCCTCACACCGGGGAGCTGTTTTTT. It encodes CASSLSPHTGELFF.

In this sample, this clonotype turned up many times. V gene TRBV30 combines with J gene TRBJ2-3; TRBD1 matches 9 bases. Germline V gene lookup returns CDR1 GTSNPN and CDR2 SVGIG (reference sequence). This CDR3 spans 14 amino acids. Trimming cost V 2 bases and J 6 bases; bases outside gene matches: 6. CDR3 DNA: TGTGCCTGGAGTCTGGACAGGGGAATTGATACGCAGTATTTT. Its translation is CAWSLDRGIDTQYF. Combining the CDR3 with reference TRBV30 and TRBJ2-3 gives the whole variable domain SQTIHQWPATLVQPVGSPLSLECTVEGTSNPNLYWYRQAAGRGLQLLFYSVGIGQISSEVPQNLSASRPQDRQFILSSKKLLLSDSGFYLCAWSLDRGIDTQYFGPGTRLTVL.

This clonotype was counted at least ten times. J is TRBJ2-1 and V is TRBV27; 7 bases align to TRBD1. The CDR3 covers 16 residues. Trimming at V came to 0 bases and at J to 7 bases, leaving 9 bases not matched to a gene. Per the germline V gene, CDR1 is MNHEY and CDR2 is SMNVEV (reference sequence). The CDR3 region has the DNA TGTGCCAGCAGTTTATCGGGGACAGCCATAGATAATGAGCAGTTCTTC. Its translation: CASSLSGTAIDNEQFF.

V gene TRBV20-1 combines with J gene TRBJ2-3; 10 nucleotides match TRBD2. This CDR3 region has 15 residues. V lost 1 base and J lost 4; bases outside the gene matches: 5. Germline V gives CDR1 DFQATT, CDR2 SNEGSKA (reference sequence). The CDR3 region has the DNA TGCAGTGCTAGAGCCCTAGCGGGAGAGGCAGATACGCAGTATTTT. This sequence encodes CSARALAGEADTQYF.

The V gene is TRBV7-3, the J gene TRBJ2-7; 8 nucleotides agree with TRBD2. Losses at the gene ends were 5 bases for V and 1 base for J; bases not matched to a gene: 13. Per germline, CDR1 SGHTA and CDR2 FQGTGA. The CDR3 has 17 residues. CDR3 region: CASSVRGSGRPSYEQYF. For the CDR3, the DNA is TGTGCCAGCAGCGTCCGAGGGAGCGGGAGACCGTCCTACGAGCAGTACTTC.

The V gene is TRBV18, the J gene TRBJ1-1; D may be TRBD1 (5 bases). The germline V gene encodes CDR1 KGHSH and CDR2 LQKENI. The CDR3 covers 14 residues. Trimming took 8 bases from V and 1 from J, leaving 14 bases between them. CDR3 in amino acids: CASPEGAGNTEAFF. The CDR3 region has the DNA TGTGCCAGCCCCGAAGGGGCAGGGAACACTGAAGCTTTCTTT.

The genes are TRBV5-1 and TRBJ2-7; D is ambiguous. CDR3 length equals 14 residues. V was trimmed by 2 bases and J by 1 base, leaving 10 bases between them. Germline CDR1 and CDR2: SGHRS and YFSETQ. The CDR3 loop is CASSFIPDSYEQYF. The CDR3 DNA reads TGCGCCAGCAGCTTTATTCCCGATTCCTACGAGCAGTACTTC.